These 25 T cell receptor beta chains originate from one sample sequenced in a study of beta chain features in type 1 diabetes. Investigators reverse transcribed all isolated RNA, so they sequenced expressed TCRB transcripts. Data came from immunoSEQ multiplex PCR; TCRdb stores just in-frame clones and leaves some out. This table has 400,000 to 600,000 clones, over 25% appearing once. Sequencing was performed on naive CD4+ T cells from blood. The origin of the receptors is a man aged 18 to 29 in good health.

This clone was seen once. The chain carries TRBV4-2 and TRBJ2-1; either TRBD1 or TRBD2 may fit D (6 bases each). CDR1 is LGHNA and CDR2 is YNFKEQ in the germline V gene. The CDR3 is 16 residues long. The V end lost 0 bases, the J end lost 6 bases, and 15 bases lay between the germline ends. The CDR3 nucleotides are TGTGCCAGCAGCCAAGATCCGGGGGCCTCCGGCAATGAGCAGTTCTTC. It is translated as CASSQDPGASGNEQFF.

V and J are TRBV29-1 and TRBJ1-2; D not certain. This CDR3 is built from 13 residues. Trimming pared 6 bases from V and 1 base from J, leaving 12 bases between. From germline, CDR1 is SQVTM and CDR2 ANQGSEA. CDR3 residues: CSVSQTVNYGYTF. The CDR3 nucleotides are TGCAGCGTCTCACAAACAGTTAACTATGGCTACACCTTC.

A note on this clone: Other DNA sequences within the sample encode an identical CDR3. CDR3 bases: TGCAGCGTTGACGGGGGATACGAGCAGTACTTC. Its protein product is CSVDGGYEQYF. J is TRBJ2-7 and V is TRBV29-1; perhaps TRBD2 as D (6 bases). The ends were cut back, 3 bases at V and 4 bases at J, with 7 bases in the middle. The CDR3 covers 11 residues. Germline CDR1 is SQVTM and CDR2 is ANQGSEA.

CDR3 nucleotides: TGCGCCAGCAGCTTCGATGGTACGGAAGGCAGGGCGCAATCGGAGACCCAGTACTTC. Translation: CASSFDGTEGRAQSETQYF. This sequence joins TRBV5-1 and TRBJ2-5; D is possibly TRBD1 (5 bases). Per germline, CDR1 SGHRS and CDR2 YFSETQ. This CDR3 spans 19 amino acids. Trimming shortened V by 2 bases and J by 5 bases, and 28 bases separated the two germline ends.

This chain links TRBV19 with TRBJ1-4, with D hard to call. Trimming cost V 9 bases and J 8 bases, with 19 bases left between them. The CDR3 spans 14 residues. CDR1 is LNHDA and CDR2 is SQIVND in the germline V gene (reference sequence). This CDR3 reads CASPPARREEKLFF. CDR3 in DNA: TGTGCCAGCCCGCCGGCCAGGAGAGAGGAAAAACTGTTTTTT.

This clone was seen a handful of times. The chain couples TRBV29-1 to TRBJ2-1; tentative D call: TRBD2 (8 bases). From germline, CDR1 is SQVTM and CDR2 ANQGSEA. The CDR3 is made up of 15 amino acids. This CDR3 reads CSVRGAGGPLHEQFF. CDR3 DNA sequence: TGCAGTGTCAGGGGGGCGGGAGGCCCCTTGCATGAGCAGTTCTTC.

The chain couples TRBV30 to TRBJ2-3; 8 bases line up with TRBD1. J was trimmed by 6 bases and V by 5 bases; bases with no gene match: 4. Germline V gives CDR1 GTSNPN, CDR2 SVGIG (reference sequence). The CDR3 extends over 12 amino acids. In nucleotides, the CDR3 is TGTGCCTGGGTGGGGACAGGCGATACGCAGTATTTT. It encodes CAWVGTGDTQYF.

Only a few counts were recorded for this clone. Other DNA sequences in the sample encode the same CDR3. The chain combines TRBV28 with TRBJ2-1; 9 nucleotides match TRBD1. CDR3 length: 14 amino acids. The V gene's germline CDR1 is MDHEN and CDR2 SYDVKM. Trimming removed 5 bases from V and 6 bases from J; junction bases left unmatched: 5. The CDR3 here is CASSPGTGLNEQFF. The CDR3 DNA reads TGTGCCAGCAGTCCAGGGACAGGGCTCAATGAGCAGTTCTTC.

This clone was counted between two and nine times. The chain joins TRBV2 to TRBJ2-7; D may match TRBD1 or TRBD2 (5 bases each). The CDR3 runs to 13 residues. The ends were cut back, 6 bases at V and 4 bases at J, with 13 bases in the middle. Germline CDR1 SNHLY, CDR2 FYNNEI. CDR3 sequence (DNA): TGTGCCAGCAGGCCCCTCGGGGCTTACGAGCAGTACTTC. This encodes CASRPLGAYEQYF. The entire variable domain, with the rest obtained from reference TRBV2 and TRBJ2-7, is as follows: EPEVTQTPSHQVTQMGQEVILRCVPISNHLYFYWYRQILGQKVEFLVSFYNNEISEKSEIFDDQFSVERPDGSNFTLKIRSTKLEDSAMYFCASRPLGAYEQYFGPGTRLTVT.

The chain has TRBV5-1 and TRBJ2-2; TRBD2 might be the D (6 bases). The CDR3 consists of 15 residues. Trimming stripped 2 bases from V and 4 bases from J, with 12 bases between. Germline values: CDR1 SGHRS, CDR2 YFSETQ. CDR3 sequence reads: CASSFRDGSTGELFF. CDR3 in DNA: TGCGCCAGCAGCTTCAGGGACGGGAGCACCGGGGAGCTGTTTTTT. The variable domain in full, with the rest retrieved from reference TRBV5-1 and TRBJ2-2, is KAGVTQTPRYLIKTRGQQVTLSCSPISGHRSVSWYQQTPGQGLQFLFEYFSETQRNKGNFPGRFSGRQFSNSRSEMNVSTLELGDSALYLCASSFRDGSTGELFFGEGSRLTVL.

This rearrangement joins TRBV29-1 to TRBJ2-3; D is possibly TRBD2 (7 bases). In germline, CDR1 is SQVTM, CDR2 ANQGSEA. CDR3 length: 13 residues. V shed 4 bases and J shed 4 bases, with 12 bases lying between them. CDR3 residues: CSVAGGEADTQYF. DNA for the CDR3: TGCAGCGTTGCGGGGGGCGAGGCAGATACGCAGTATTTT.

This sequence joins TRBV5-1 and TRBJ2-3; 7 bases are a match to TRBD1. Germline V lookup: CDR1 SGHRS, CDR2 YFSETQ. With V trimmed by 7 bases and J by 4 bases, 9 bases remained unmatched. The length of the CDR3 is 14 residues. The CDR3 region has the DNA TGCGCCAGCCTACGCGACAGGGAATCAGATACGCAGTATTTT. Protein sequence: CASLRDRESDTQYF.

This clone was recorded once. V and J are TRBV5-1 and TRBJ2-1; 14 positions match TRBD2. V dropped 1 base and J dropped 2; count of bases not matched to a gene: 11. Germline V gene sequence: CDR1 SGHRS, CDR2 YFSETQ. The CDR3 runs 20 residues. CDR3 sequence reads: CASSLSRGLAGEGTYNEQFF. As DNA, the CDR3 is TGCGCCAGCAGCTTGTCGAGGGGACTAGCGGGAGAGGGGACCTACAATGAGCAGTTCTTC.

This clone turned up a few times. V is TRBV2 and J is TRBJ2-1; unclear D gene. V lost 2 bases and J lost 7, with 6 bases in between. The CDR3 extends over 12 amino acids. Germline V gene data show CDR1 as SNHLY and CDR2 as FYNNEI. The DNA of the CDR3 is TGTGCCAGCAGTGAAACCCGAAATGAGCAGTTCTTC. Translation gives CASSETRNEQFF.

The chain is built from TRBV14 and TRBJ1-2; D not certain. The CDR3 has 13 residues. Germline V CDR1 and CDR2: SGHDN, FVKESK. Trimming stripped 4 bases from V and 4 bases from J, with 10 bases between. The CDR3 is CASSLGRRYGYTF. CDR3 DNA sequence: TGTGCCAGCAGCCTAGGGCGGCGCTATGGCTACACCTTC.

The chain joins TRBV30 to TRBJ2-5, with TRBD1 matching over 11 bases. V was pared by 5 bases and J by 4 bases, with 12 bases of the junction left unmatched. CDR3 size: 16 residues. Germline CDR1 GTSNPN, CDR2 SVGIG (reference sequence). The CDR3 DNA is TGTGCCTGGGCTCCGGGGGACAGGGGGTTTCGAGAGACCCAGTACTTC. It encodes CAWAPGDRGFRETQYF. The full variable domain, in which reference TRBV30 and TRBJ2-5 provide the parts outside the CDR3, is SQTIHQWPATLVQPVGSPLSLECTVEGTSNPNLYWYRQAAGRGLQLLFYSVGIGQISSEVPQNLSASRPQDRQFILSSKKLLLSDSGFYLCAWAPGDRGFRETQYFGPGTRLLVL.

In this sample, this clone turned up a few times. The chain carries TRBV30 and TRBJ2-7, with D perhaps matching TRBD2 (6 bases). Germline CDR1 is GTSNPN and CDR2 is SVGIG (reference sequence). Trimming left V 6 bases short and J 7 bases short, with 16 bases between. CDR3 length: 12 amino acids. The CDR3 DNA reads as TGTGCCTGCCTTCGGGGGATAAGAGAGCAGTACTTC. Its translation is CACLRGIREQYF.

This clone was picked up a small number of times. The chain combines TRBV25-1 with TRBJ2-5, with D tentatively TRBD1 or TRBD2 (5 bases each). Germline lookup yields CDR1 MGHDK and CDR2 SYGVNS. The CDR3 contains 15 residues. V was shortened by 4 bases and J by 4 bases, with 16 bases between the two germline ends. CDR3 DNA sequence: TGTGCCAGCAGTGGGTTCAGGGACCTGGGAGAGACCCAGTACTTC. This translates into CASSGFRDLGETQYF.

V and J are TRBV7-2 and TRBJ2-4; D not resolved. This CDR3 has 15 amino acids. Trimming stripped 4 bases from V and 0 bases from J, with 10 bases between. CDR1 SGHTA and CDR2 FQGNSA come from the germline V gene. In DNA, the CDR3 is TGTGCCAGCAGCTCCGACGGAGTAGCCAAAAACATTCAGTACTTC. It is translated as CASSSDGVAKNIQYF.

This clone turned up a few times. This rearrangement joins TRBV6-5 to TRBJ2-5; TRBD1 or TRBD2 may be the D gene (5 bases each). V lost 0 bases and J 3 bases, leaving 14 bases between the germline ends. CDR3 length: 16 residues. Germline CDR1 is MNHEY and CDR2 is SVGAGI. The CDR3 is CASSYSKWGPEETQYF. CDR3 sequence (DNA): TGTGCCAGCAGTTACTCGAAATGGGGACCAGAAGAGACCCAGTACTTC.

V and J are TRBV28 and TRBJ2-7, with 10 nucleotides matching TRBD2. The CDR3 consists of 15 residues. Trimming cost V 1 base and J 9 bases; bases outside gene matches: 9. CDR1 and CDR2 (germline): MDHEN, SYDVKM. CDR3 coding DNA: TGTGCCAGCAGTTTATTCAGCGGGAGGGCCGTTTCGCAGTACTTC. Residues: CASSLFSGRAVSQYF.

This clone has a handful of counts. The chain recombines TRBV4-1 with TRBJ2-2; D is uncertain. V was pared by 4 bases and J by 2 bases, with 14 bases between. CDR3 length equals 16 residues. Germline CDR1 MGHRA, CDR2 YSYEKL. CDR3 loop: CASSPLLSVNTGELFF. DNA for the CDR3: TGCGCCAGCAGCCCTTTACTTTCTGTAAACACCGGGGAGCTGTTTTTT.

This sequence joins TRBV5-1 and TRBJ2-7; no firm D call. The CDR3 loop spans 13 amino acids. Between the trimmed V and J ends, which lost 7 bases and 3 bases, there was a span of 14 bases. Germline CDR1 and CDR2: SGHRS and YFSETQ. CDR3 residues: CASGVEYLYEQYF. CDR3 nucleotides: TGCGCCAGCGGCGTAGAGTACCTCTACGAGCAGTACTTC.

This clone has more than one count but fewer than ten. The V gene is TRBV29-1, the J gene TRBJ2-5; 8 bases line up with TRBD1. The assigned J gene may be wrong: the sequence end matches TRBJ2-7 better. CDR1 SQVTM and CDR2 ANQGSEA come from the germline V gene. This CDR3 has 12 residues. The CDR3 region has the DNA TGCAGCGTTGGACAGGGGTCCTACGAGCAGTACTTC. This gives the protein CSVGQGSYEQYF.

This clone showed up just a few times. V and J are TRBV5-1 and TRBJ2-7; maybe TRBD1 (6 bases). The V and J ends lost 0 bases and 6 bases respectively, with 10 bases between them. The CDR3 spans 13 residues. From germline, CDR1 is SGHRS and CDR2 YFSETQ. The CDR3 spells CASSLDRVAEQYF. The CDR3 DNA reads as TGCGCCAGCAGCTTGGACAGGGTGGCCGAGCAGTACTTC.